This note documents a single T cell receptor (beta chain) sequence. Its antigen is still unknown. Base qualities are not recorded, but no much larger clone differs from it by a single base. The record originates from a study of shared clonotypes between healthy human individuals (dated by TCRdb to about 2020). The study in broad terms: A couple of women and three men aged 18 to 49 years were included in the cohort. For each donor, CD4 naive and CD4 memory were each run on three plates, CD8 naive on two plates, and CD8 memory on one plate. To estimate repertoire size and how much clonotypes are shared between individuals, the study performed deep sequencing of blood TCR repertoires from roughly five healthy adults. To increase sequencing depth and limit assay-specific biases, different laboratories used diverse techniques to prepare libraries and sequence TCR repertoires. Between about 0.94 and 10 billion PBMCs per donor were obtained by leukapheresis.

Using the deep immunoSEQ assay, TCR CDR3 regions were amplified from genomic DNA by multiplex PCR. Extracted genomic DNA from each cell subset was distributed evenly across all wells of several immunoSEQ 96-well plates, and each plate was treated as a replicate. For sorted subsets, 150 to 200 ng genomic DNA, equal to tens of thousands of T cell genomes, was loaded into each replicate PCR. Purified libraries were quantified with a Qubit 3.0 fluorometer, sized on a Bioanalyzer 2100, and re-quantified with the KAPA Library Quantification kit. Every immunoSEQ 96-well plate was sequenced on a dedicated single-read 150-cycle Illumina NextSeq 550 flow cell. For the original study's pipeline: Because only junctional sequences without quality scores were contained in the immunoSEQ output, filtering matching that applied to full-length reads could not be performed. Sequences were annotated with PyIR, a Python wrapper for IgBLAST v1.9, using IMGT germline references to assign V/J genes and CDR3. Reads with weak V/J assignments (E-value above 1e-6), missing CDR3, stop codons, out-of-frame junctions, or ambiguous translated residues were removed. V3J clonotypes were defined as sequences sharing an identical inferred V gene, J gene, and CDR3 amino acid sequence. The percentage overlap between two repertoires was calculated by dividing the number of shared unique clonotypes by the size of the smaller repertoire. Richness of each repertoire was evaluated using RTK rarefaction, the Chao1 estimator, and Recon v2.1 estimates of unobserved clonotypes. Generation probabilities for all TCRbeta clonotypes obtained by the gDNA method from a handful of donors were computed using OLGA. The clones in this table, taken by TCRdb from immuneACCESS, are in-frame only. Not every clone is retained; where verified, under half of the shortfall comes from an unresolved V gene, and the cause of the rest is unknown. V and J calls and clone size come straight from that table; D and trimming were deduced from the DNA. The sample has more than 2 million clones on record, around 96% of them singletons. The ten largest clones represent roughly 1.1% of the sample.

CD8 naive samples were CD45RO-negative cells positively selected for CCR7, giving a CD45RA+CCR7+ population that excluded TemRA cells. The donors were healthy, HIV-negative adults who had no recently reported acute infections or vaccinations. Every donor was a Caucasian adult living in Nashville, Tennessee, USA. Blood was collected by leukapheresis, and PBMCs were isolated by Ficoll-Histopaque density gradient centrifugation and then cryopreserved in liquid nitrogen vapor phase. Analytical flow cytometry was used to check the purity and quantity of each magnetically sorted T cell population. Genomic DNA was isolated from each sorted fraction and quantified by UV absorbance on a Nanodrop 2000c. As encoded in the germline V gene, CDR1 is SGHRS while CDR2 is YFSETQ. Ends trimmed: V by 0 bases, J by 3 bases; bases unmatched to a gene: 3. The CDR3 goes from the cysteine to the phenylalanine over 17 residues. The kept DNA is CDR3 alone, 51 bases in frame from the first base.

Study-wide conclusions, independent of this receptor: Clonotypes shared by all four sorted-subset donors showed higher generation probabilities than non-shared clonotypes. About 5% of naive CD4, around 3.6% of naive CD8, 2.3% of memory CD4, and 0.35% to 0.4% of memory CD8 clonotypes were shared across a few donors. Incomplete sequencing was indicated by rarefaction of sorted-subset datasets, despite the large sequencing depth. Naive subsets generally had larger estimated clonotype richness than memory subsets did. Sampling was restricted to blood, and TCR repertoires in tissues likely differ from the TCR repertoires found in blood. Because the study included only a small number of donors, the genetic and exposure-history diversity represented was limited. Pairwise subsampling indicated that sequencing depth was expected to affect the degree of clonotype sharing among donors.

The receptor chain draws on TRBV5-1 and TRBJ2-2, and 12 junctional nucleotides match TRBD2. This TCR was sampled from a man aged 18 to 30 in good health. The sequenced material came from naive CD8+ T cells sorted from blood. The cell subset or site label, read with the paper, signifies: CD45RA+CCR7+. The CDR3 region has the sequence CASSLALAGGDTGELFF. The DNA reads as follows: TGCGCCAGCAGCTTGGCTCTAGCGGGAGGGGACACCGGGGAGCTGTTTTTT.